This T cell receptor beta chain was documented in a study of cytomegalovirus exposure and HLA in healthy donors. 60 Vbeta and 13 Jbeta primers were used in PCR. Sequencing was performed with immunoSEQ multiplex PCR; in TCRdb, only in-frame clones are kept and a portion is missing. Here the sample spans 160,000 or so clones, more than 80% being singletons. After removal of 5 bases from V and 4 bases from J, the junction contained 5 bases not matched to a gene. Germline V gene data show CDR1 as ENHRY and CDR2 as SYGVKD. This CDR3 is built from 16 residues. Note on this clone: Its specificity is not known.

Whole-study findings and limits: Excluded: some indistinguishable V segments such as TRBV6-2 and TRBV6-3.

The rearrangement joins TRBV10-3 to TRBJ2-3, with 14 bases lining up with TRBD2. Sequencing input: PBMCs. The receptor's source is a woman between 50 and 59 years old in good health and CMV-seronegative. As DNA, the CDR3 is TGTGCCATCAGTCGGACTAGCGGGAGGATCGCAGATACGCAGTATTTT. Its translation: CAISRTSGRIADTQYF.